What follows describes a single T cell receptor (beta chain). The antigen remains unidentified. The TCR cDNA carried a universal primer site and UMIs from 5'RACE template switching. One entry per CDR3 protein results from TCRdb running MiXCR on the 5' RACE reads. The data show more than 300,000 distinct CDR3 sequences, with around 11% seen just once and about 3% held by the top ten. These data belong to a study of T cells after yellow fever vaccination. Whole-study context: Libraries from low-cell-number fractions were prepared with the SMART-Seq v4 Ultra Low Input RNA kit.

The study, taken as a whole, reports: The study re-detected most primary-vaccination clones after the booster (under 97% CD4, 80% to 90% CD8). Although most clonotypes did not, a small share appeared in both CD4 and CD8 compartments.

The CDR3 is 14 residues long. V was pared by 8 bases and J by 0 bases, with 13 bases between. From germline, CDR1 is SGHTA and CDR2 FQGNSA. The sequence was obtained from a man aged 18 to 29 who received the YFV17D yellow fever vaccine. V gene TRBV7-2 combines with J gene TRBJ1-1; D may be TRBD1 (5 bases). The material sequenced was CD4+ T cells sorted from PBMCs, taken 45 days after the yellow fever booster vaccination. In DNA, the CDR3 is TGTGCCAGCGTTCAACAGGCCTTGAACACTGAAGCTTTCTTT. Translated, it gives CASVQQALNTEAFF.